This is a list of T cell receptor beta chains from one sample in a study of PD-L1 blockade in urothelial cancer. Method: immunoSEQ multiplex PCR; TCRdb's copy keeps in-frame clones and lacks some. The repertoire holds fewer than 50,000 clones, with 75% to 95% as singletons. The sample consisted of PBMCs, taken around atezolizumab (anti-PD-L1) treatment. Receptors were obtained from a man between 70 and 80 years old with urothelial cancer. CDR3s include the opening cysteine and the closing phenylalanine or tryptophan. A D gene is named only where the DNA matches it firmly. For some rows the clone size is stated as once, few or many, or as a class when expanded; others skip it.

>NA|TRBV9|TRBJ2-2|NA|15
CASSRTGPSTGELFF
TGTGCCAGCAGCCGAACAGGCCCTAGCACCGGGGAGCTGTTTTTT
>NA|TRBV5-1|TRBJ1-4|TRBD1|15
CASRRTGATNEKLFF
TGCGCCAGCAGGAGGACAGGGGCAACTAATGAAAAACTGTTTTTT
>few|TRBV2|TRBJ2-6|NA|15
CASSDRSLGANVLTF
TGTGCCAGCAGTGATAGGAGTCTAGGGGCCAACGTCCTGACTTTC
>NA|TRBV14|TRBJ2-3|TRBD2|17
CASSQRTSGTLRDTQYF
TGTGCCAGCAGCCAACGGACTAGCGGGACCCTACGAGATACGCAGTATTTT
>NA|TRBV5-1|TRBJ1-4|TRBD1|14
CASSLATGDEKLFF
TGCGCCAGCAGCTTGGCCACAGGGGATGAAAAACTGTTTTTT
>NA|TRBV6-5|TRBJ2-2|TRBD1|16
CASSSPGQFKHRELFF
TGTGCCAGCAGTTCCCCGGGACAGTTTAAACACCGGGAGCTGTTTTTT
>NA|TRBV6-4|TRBJ2-2|NA|14
CASSYGGTTGELFF
TGTGCCAGCAGTTATGGGGGGACCACCGGGGAGCTGTTTTTT
>NA|TRBV25-1|TRBJ1-5|NA|13
CASSSGSWQPQHF
TGTGCCAGCAGTTCAGGGTCATGGCAGCCCCAGCATTTT
>NA|TRBV5-1|TRBJ2-3|TRBD2|16
CASSPGTSGRTDTQYF
TGCGCCAGCAGCCCAGGTACTAGCGGTCGCACAGATACGCAGTATTTT
>NA|TRBV7-9|TRBJ1-5|NA|17
CASSLAPGTPSNQPQHF
TGTGCCAGCAGCTTAGCGCCCGGGACACCTAGCAATCAGCCCCAGCATTTT
>NA|TRBV5-4|TRBJ2-7|TRBD1|15
CASSPDGQGSYEQYF
TGTGCCAGCAGCCCTGACGGACAGGGGTCCTACGAGCAGTACTTC
>NA|TRBV6-4|TRBJ1-1|NA|13
CASSEGRNTEAFF
TGTGCCAGCAGTGAAGGGAGGAACACTGAAGCTTTCTTT
>NA|TRBV1|TRBJ2-7|NA|15
CTSSQDRFSSYEQYF
TGCACCAGCAGCCAAGATCGTTTCAGTTCCTACGAGCAGTACTTC
>NA|TRBV9|TRBJ2-2|NA|15
CASSVGPGDTGELFF
TGTGCCAGCAGCGTAGGTCCGGGGGACACCGGGGAGCTGTTTTTT
>NA|TRBV2|TRBJ2-5|TRBD2|13
CASRGLAGETQYF
TGTGCCAGCAGGGGACTAGCGGGGGAGACCCAGTACTTC
>NA|TRBV5-6|TRBJ1-5|TRBD1|16
CASSAGWDRENQPQHF
TGTGCCAGCAGCGCGGGATGGGACAGGGAGAATCAGCCCCAGCATTTT
>NA|TRBV19|TRBJ1-1|TRBD1|17
CASSAGTGQVGNTEAFF
TGTGCCAGTAGTGCCGGGACAGGGCAAGTCGGGAACACTGAAGCTTTCTTT
>NA|TRBV30|TRBJ2-7|TRBD2|11
CARDYDGEQYF
TGTGCCCGGGACTATGATGGCGAGCAGTACTTC
>NA|TRBV10-1|TRBJ2-3|TRBD2|19
CASSESGLAFLVGTDTQYF
TGCGCCAGCAGTGAGTCGGGACTAGCTTTCTTAGTCGGCACAGATACGCAGTATTTT
>NA|TRBV6-5|TRBJ2-7|NA|15
CASSYSRGNRVEQYF
TGTGCCAGCAGTTACTCCCGGGGAAATAGGGTCGAGCAGTACTTC
>NA|TRBV6-5|TRBJ2-5|TRBD2|15
CASSLGRTRRETQYF
TGTGCCAGCAGTCTCGGTAGGACTAGGAGGGAGACCCAGTACTTC
>NA|TRBV10-3|TRBJ2-7|TRBD2|12
CATRLAGDEQYF
TGTGCCACTCGACTAGCGGGTGACGAGCAGTACTTC
>NA|TRBV10-3|TRBJ2-6|NA|16
CAISDMTVSGANVLTF
TGTGCCATCAGTGACATGACAGTTTCTGGGGCCAACGTCCTGACTTTC
>NA|TRBV5-1|TRBJ2-7|NA|15
CASSFISGSTYEQYF
TGCGCCAGCAGCTTCATTAGCGGATCAACCTACGAGCAGTACTTC
>NA|TRBV28|TRBJ2-3|NA|18
CASSFRQGFPSHTDTQYF
TGTGCCAGCAGTTTCCGGCAGGGGTTCCCCTCACACACAGATACGCAGTATTTT
>NA|TRBV2|TRBJ2-1|NA|11
CASSDNNEQFF
TGTGCCAGCAGTGATAACAATGAGCAGTTCTTC
>NA|TRBV6-4|TRBJ2-1|TRBD2|15
CASSRRLAGYNEQFF
TGTGCCAGCAGCCGACGGCTAGCGGGGTACAATGAGCAGTTCTTC
>few|TRBV7-3|TRBJ2-7|TRBD1|14
CASSRDRVSHEQYF
TGTGCCAGCAGTCGGGACAGGGTTAGCCACGAGCAGTACTTC
>NA|TRBV20-1|TRBJ2-1|NA|10
CSGQRNEQFF
TGCAGTGGGCAGCGAAATGAGCAGTTCTTC
>NA|TRBV7-8|TRBJ1-1|NA|14
CASSSRGENTEAFF
TGTGCCAGCAGCTCCAGGGGAGAGAACACTGAAGCTTTCTTT
>NA|TRBV6-4|TRBJ2-6|TRBD1|17
CASSQDRVSSGANVLTF
TGTGCCAGCAGTCAGGACAGGGTGAGCTCTGGGGCCAACGTCCTGACTTTC
>NA|TRBV6-5|TRBJ1-2|NA|14
CASSPDRGAYGYTF
TGTGCCAGCAGTCCGGACAGAGGGGCCTATGGCTACACCTTC
>NA|TRBV2|TRBJ2-5|NA|10
CASREGTQYF
TGTGCCAGCAGGGAGGGGACCCAGTACTTC
>NA|TRBV9|TRBJ1-1|TRBD1|13
CASTLTGTGEAFF
TGTGCCAGCACCCTGACCGGGACAGGAGAAGCTTTCTTT
>NA|TRBV5-6|TRBJ2-6|TRBD1|16
CASSLTGVAGANVLTF
TGTGCCAGCAGCTTAACAGGGGTCGCTGGGGCCAACGTCCTGACTTTC
>NA|TRBV4-1|TRBJ1-1|NA|15
CASSQIRGRGTEAFF
TGCGCCAGCAGCCAGATCCGGGGCCGGGGGACTGAAGCTTTCTTT
>NA|TRBV27|TRBJ2-2|NA|15
CASRIQGSNTGELFF
TGTGCCAGCAGGATACAGGGCTCGAACACCGGGGAGCTGTTTTTT
>few|TRBV12-5|TRBJ2-2|TRBD2|17
CASGWTASGRDTGELFF
TGTGCTAGTGGTTGGACCGCTAGCGGGAGGGACACCGGGGAGCTGTTTTTT
>NA|TRBV7-2|TRBJ1-2|NA|15
CASSTPPTENYGYTF
TGTGCCAGCAGCACCCCCCCGACAGAAAACTATGGCTACACCTTC
>NA|TRBV18|TRBJ2-1|NA|15
CASSPRGTWLGEQFF
TGTGCCAGCTCACCACGGGGGACATGGCTTGGTGAGCAGTTCTTC
>once|TRBV6-1|TRBJ1-1|TRBD1|15
CASRQFRDRNTEAFF
TGTGCCAGCAGGCAATTCCGGGACAGAAACACTGAAGCTTTCTTT
>NA|TRBV6-1|TRBJ1-1|NA|13
CASSDLRNTEAFF
TGTGCCAGCAGTGATCTTCGGAACACTGAAGCTTTCTTT
>NA|TRBV7-8|TRBJ2-1|TRBD2|15
CASSLASGGYNEQFF
TGTGCCAGCAGCTTGGCTAGCGGAGGATACAATGAGCAGTTCTTC
>NA|TRBV5-1|TRBJ2-5|NA|16
CASSLESGFGGETQYF
TGCGCCAGCAGCTTGGAGTCGGGATTTGGAGGGGAGACCCAGTACTTC
>NA|TRBV28|TRBJ2-1|NA|14
CASQRGGTYNEQFF
TGTGCCAGCCAGCGCGGAGGGACGTACAATGAGCAGTTCTTC
>NA|TRBV5-1|TRBJ1-2|TRBD1|14
CASSLAGTADGYTF
TGCGCCAGCAGCTTGGCTGGGACAGCGGATGGCTACACCTTC
>NA|TRBV5-1|TRBJ2-1|TRBD1|15
CASSFGDRRPVEQFF
TGCGCCAGCAGCTTCGGGGACAGGCGGCCCGTTGAGCAGTTCTTC
>NA|TRBV5-1|TRBJ2-1|NA|16
CASSSTGSVAYNEQFF
TGCGCCAGCAGCTCTACAGGGTCCGTCGCCTACAATGAGCAGTTCTTC
>NA|TRBV28|TRBJ1-4|NA|14
CASSWGVSGEKLFF
TGTGCCAGCAGTTGGGGGGTGTCGGGTGAAAAACTGTTTTTT